The TCR beta chain under discussion was sequenced for a study of CD8 T cells in Susac syndrome. At the level of the study: The Susac syndrome patients that were sequenced included 5 or 6 with active disease and roughly 8 in remission. Points from the study as a whole: As acknowledged by the study, its TCR sequencing and HLA analysis included a relatively small number of individuals.

The RNA input was 0.5 to 1 ug, and it was reverse transcribed with random hexamers. Coverage of TCR beta CDR3 amplification by immunoSEQ multiplex PCR extended to 54 Vbeta and 13 Jbeta. TCRdb called the immunoSEQ multiplex PCR reads again in MiXCR, with one record for every CDR3 protein. The sample yields roughly 200,000 distinct CDR3 sequences, 90% to 95% seen once. Concerning this clonotype: Antigen unknown.

Deletions cut 0 bases from V and 4 bases from J, with 11 bases between. The CDR3 sequence is 15 residues long. Germline loops: CDR1 SGDLS, CDR2 YYNGEE. CD8+ and CD4+ T cells were negatively isolated; TEMRA cells were FACS-enriched. The TCR comes from a human donor with Susac syndrome. The chain carries TRBV9 and TRBJ2-1; maybe TRBD2 (5 bases). The specimen sequenced was CD4+ T cells from PBMCs. The CDR3 coding sequence is TGTGCCAGCAGCGTAGACGGGGTAGGGTACAATGAGCAGTTCTTC. Residues: CASSVDGVGYNEQFF.